Below are 24 T cell receptor beta chains sequenced from a single sample in a study of T cells in Graves' hyperthyroidism and ophthalmopathy. RNA transcripts provided the source from which TCR beta CDR3 regions were amplified. The HTBI primer set was used in a first-round RT-PCR of the TCR CDR3. From the multiplex PCR reads, TCRdb called clonotypes with MiXCR, one entry per CDR3 protein. The table includes under 250,000 distinct CDR3 sequences, roughly 22% detected once. The specimen was blood. The receptors stem from a woman aged 40 to 55 with Graves' ophthalmopathy.

Concerning this clonotype: A much larger clonotype is one base distant, so this may be a read error. This chain joins TRBV19 and TRBJ2-2; the match to TRBD2 covers 7 bases. Looked up from germline, CDR1 is LNHDA and CDR2 is SQIVND (reference sequence). CDR3 length: 15 residues. CDR3 in DNA: TGTTCCAGTAGTTTTCTAGCGGTTAGCGCCGGGGAGCTGTTTTTT. Translating it yields CSSSFLAVSAGELFF.

This clonotype was counted many times. The V gene is TRBV12-3 or TRBV12-4, the J gene TRBJ2-7; D is perhaps TRBD2 (6 bases). The CDR3 loop spans 14 amino acids. Trimming cost V 3 bases and J 9 bases, with 18 bases left between them. CDR3 in DNA: TGTGCCAGCAGTTTTACGGGGGACCCCAAGGGGCAGTACTTC. Encoded protein: CASSFTGDPKGQYF.

This clonotype was counted ten times or more. The chain combines TRBV7-2 with TRBJ2-3; tentative D call: TRBD2 (5 bases). Trimming removed 5 bases at V and 0 bases at J, with 9 bases between. The CDR3 is 14 amino acids. Germline V CDR1 and CDR2: SGHTA, FQGNSA. This chain's CDR3 is CASSQDYSTDTQYF. CDR3 coding DNA: TGTGCCAGCAGCCAAGACTATAGCACAGATACGCAGTATTTT.

This clonotype was detected many times. V usage is TRBV2 and J usage is TRBJ1-2, with D uncertain. CDR1 and CDR2 (germline): SNHLY, FYNNEI. V lost 8 bases to trimming and J lost 5 bases, with 9 bases between them. The CDR3 runs 11 residues. The DNA of the CDR3 is TGTGCCAGCCGGGTGGTATATGGCTACACCTTC. Translation: CASRVVYGYTF. The whole variable domain, filled in from reference TRBV2 and TRBJ1-2, reads EPEVTQTPSHQVTQMGQEVILRCVPISNHLYFYWYRQILGQKVEFLVSFYNNEISEKSEIFDDQFSVERPDGSNFTLKIRSTKLEDSAMYFCASRVVYGYTFGSGTRLTVV.

At least ten counts were recorded for this clonotype. The chain has TRBV27 and TRBJ2-2; no clear D. Germline assignment: CDR1 MNHEY and CDR2 SMNVEV (reference sequence). The CDR3 extends over 12 amino acids. With 3 bases removed from V and 5 bases from J, the gap between germline ends came to 4 bases. The CDR3 coding sequence is TGTGCCAGCAGTTTTAGAACCGGGGAGCTGTTTTTT. It specifies CASSFRTGELFF.

This chain joins TRBV20-1 and TRBJ2-5; D is ambiguous. Per germline, CDR1 DFQATT and CDR2 SNEGSKA (reference sequence). This CDR3 comprises 14 residues. Trimming stripped 1 base from V and 1 base from J, with 10 bases between. The CDR3 reads CSARGLVSQETQYF. In DNA, the CDR3 is TGCAGTGCTAGAGGTCTAGTGAGCCAAGAGACCCAGTACTTC.

V usage is TRBV13 and J usage is TRBJ1-6; 7 bases fit TRBD1. With 5 bases clipped from V and 7 bases from J, the junction kept 23 bases outside the gene matches. This CDR3 spans 20 amino acids. Germline V gene data show CDR1 as PRHDT and CDR2 as FYEKMQ (reference sequence). The CDR3 nucleotides are TGTGCCAGCAGCCGTCGCCCGACAGGGAGCTCCTTAGCTACGAATTCACCCCTCCACTTT. Protein: CASSRRPTGSSLATNSPLHF.

This clonotype was detected many times. J is TRBJ2-7 and V is TRBV7-6; the D gene is possibly TRBD1 (5 bases). The CDR3 spans 15 residues. V dropped 5 bases and J dropped 0 bases, with 14 bases sitting between them. Looked up from germline, CDR1 is SGHVS and CDR2 is FNYEAQ. CDR3 loop: CASSPQGTLSYEQYF. CDR3 nucleotides: TGTGCCAGCAGCCCCCAGGGAACACTCTCCTACGAGCAGTACTTC.

The table lists this clonotype with many counts. V is TRBV2 and J is TRBJ2-7; D perhaps matches TRBD2 (6 bases). Trimming shortened V by 7 bases and J by 2 bases, and 21 bases separated the two germline ends. This CDR3 is 16 amino acids long. Looked up from germline, CDR1 is SNHLY and CDR2 is FYNNEI. CDR3 nucleotides: TGTGCCAGCAATCCGAGTCCCGCGGGACTGACCTACGAGCAGTACTTC. The encoded protein is CASNPSPAGLTYEQYF.

The count of this clonotype is one. V is TRBV25-1 and J is TRBJ1-5; D unresolved. Trimming removed 5 bases from V and 0 bases from J, with 23 bases in between. The CDR3 runs 19 residues. Looked up from germline, CDR1 is MGHDK and CDR2 is SYGVNS. CDR3 residues: CASSIKGRPPLYSNQPQHF. The CDR3 nucleotides read TGTGCCAGCAGTATTAAAGGCAGACCACCTCTTTATAGCAATCAGCCCCAGCATTTT.

The CDR3 loop reads CASSLDSGGFQPQHF. The CDR3 bases are TGTGCCAGCAGCTTAGACTCAGGGGGTTTCCAGCCCCAGCATTTT. The rearrangement joins TRBV11-2 to TRBJ1-5, with 7 bases matching TRBD1. CDR1 is SGHAT, CDR2 FQNNGV, per germline. V gave up 0 bases and J gave up 7 bases; unmatched junction bases: 6. The CDR3 totals 15 residues.

This clonotype was observed at least ten times. The chain employs TRBV11-2 and TRBJ2-5; TRBD2 aligns across 11 bases. The CDR3 length is 16 residues. Germline V lookup: CDR1 SGHAT, CDR2 FQNNGV. Unmatched junction bases numbered 3, after V lost 1 base and J lost 2 bases. The CDR3 region has the DNA TGTGCCAGCAGCTTAGGGGGGACTAGCGGACAAGAGACCCAGTACTTC. It yields the protein CASSLGGTSGQETQYF.

The gene calls are TRBV4-1 and TRBJ2-3, with 9 bases fitting TRBD1. With 1 base clipped from V and 1 base from J, the junction kept 3 bases outside the gene matches. The CDR3 consists of 16 residues. CDR1 and CDR2 from the germline V gene are MGHRA and YSYEKL. CDR3 sequence reads: CASSQVRTGGTDTQYF. In DNA form, the CDR3 reads TGCGCCAGCAGCCAAGTTCGGACAGGGGGCACAGATACGCAGTATTTT.

This sequence joins TRBV7-2 and TRBJ1-6; D is undetermined. V lost 1 base to trimming and J lost 8 bases, with 6 bases between them. Germline V gives CDR1 SGHTA, CDR2 FQGNSA. The CDR3 is made up of 13 amino acids. CDR3: CASSLGTDSPLHF. CDR3 bases: TGTGCCAGCAGCTTAGGCACTGATTCACCCCTCCACTTT.

With respect to this clonotype: A junction end diverges from the germline sequence, so it may reflect a read error. CDR3 amino acids: CASSQVLGAEAFF. CDR3 bases: TGTGCCAGCAGTCAAGTCCTGGGGGCGGAAGCTTTCTTT. The genes are TRBV4-2 and TRBJ1-1; D might be TRBD1 (6 bases). There are 13 residues in the CDR3. Germline V gives CDR1 LGHNA, CDR2 YNFKEQ.

J is TRBJ2-7 and V is TRBV28, with 8 bases matching TRBD1. J was trimmed by 0 bases and V by 4 bases; bases with no gene match: 5. The germline V gene encodes CDR1 MDHEN and CDR2 SYDVKM. CDR3 length: 15 residues. CDR3 sequence (DNA): TGTGCCAGCAGTTCAAGACAGGGGAGCTCCTACGAGCAGTACTTC. It is translated as CASSSRQGSSYEQYF.

This clonotype is a singleton in its sample. J is TRBJ1-1 and V is TRBV5-1, with D uncertain. V was trimmed by 4 bases and J by 1 base, leaving 11 bases between them. The germline gives CDR1 SGHRS, CDR2 YFSETQ. The CDR3 extends over 14 amino acids. The chain's CDR3 is CASSPFDGNTEAFF. The CDR3 region has the DNA TGCGCCAGCAGCCCATTCGACGGGAACACTGAAGCTTTCTTT.

This clonotype was observed many times. The genes are TRBV10-3 and TRBJ2-2; perhaps TRBD2 as D (6 bases). Germline V gene lookup returns CDR1 ENHRY and CDR2 SYGVKD. V dropped 5 bases and J dropped 6 bases, with 13 bases sitting between them. This CDR3 is built from 14 residues. This CDR3 is CAISIRETAGELFF. For the CDR3, the DNA is TGTGCCATCAGTATCCGGGAGACTGCCGGGGAGCTGTTTTTT.

The chain has TRBV6-1 and TRBJ2-3; TRBD1 matches 7 bases. Germline V lookup: CDR1 MNHNS, CDR2 SASEGT. This CDR3 is 15 amino acids long. The V gene end was trimmed by 3 bases and the J gene end by 2 bases; junction bases not matched to a gene: 5. The CDR3 sequence: CASSERTGLTDTQYF. In nucleotides, the CDR3 is TGTGCCAGCAGTGAGAGGACAGGACTCACAGATACGCAGTATTTT.

The chain joins TRBV4-2 to TRBJ2-7, with 8 bases aligning to TRBD2. Germline trimming cut 3 bases from V and 2 bases from J; bases unmatched to any gene: 3. Germline V CDR1 and CDR2: LGHNA, YNFKEQ. The CDR3 sequence is 14 residues long. CDR3 sequence: CASSQETSAYEQYF. The CDR3, as DNA: TGTGCCAGCAGCCAGGAGACTAGCGCCTACGAGCAGTACTTC.

The sample holds many counts of this clonotype. This chain uses TRBV20-1 with TRBJ1-2; D is ambiguous. Between the trimmed V and J ends, which lost 3 bases and 4 bases, there was a span of 21 bases. The CDR3 runs 16 residues. Germline V lookup: CDR1 DFQATT, CDR2 SNEGSKA (reference sequence). CDR3 loop: CSASNKRVGDLYGYTF. The CDR3, as DNA: TGCAGTGCTAGTAACAAGCGCGTTGGGGATCTCTATGGCTACACCTTC.

There are many counts of this clonotype. This chain uses TRBV5-1 with TRBJ2-2; 7 positions match TRBD2. The V gene's germline CDR1 is SGHRS and CDR2 YFSETQ. The CDR3 is made up of 14 amino acids. V gave up 1 base and J gave up 4 bases; unmatched junction bases: 1. The CDR3 here is CASSLRLATGELFF. The CDR3 DNA sequence: TGCGCCAGCAGCTTGAGACTAGCCACCGGGGAGCTGTTTTTT.

This clonotype was seen repeatedly, ten times or more. This rearrangement joins TRBV28 to TRBJ1-1; unclear D gene. The CDR3 sequence is 15 residues long. CDR1 MDHEN and CDR2 SYDVKM come from the germline V gene. V was trimmed by 5 bases and J by 1 base, leaving 14 bases between them. For the CDR3, the DNA is TGTGCCAGCAGTCCGTCGTGGTGGCAGAACACTGAAGCTTTCTTT. This encodes CASSPSWWQNTEAFF.

This clonotype has a handful of counts. The V call is TRBV27, the J call TRBJ2-7; 14 bases align to TRBD2. Looked up from germline, CDR1 is MNHEY and CDR2 is SMNVEV (reference sequence). The CDR3 length is 17 residues. Unmatched junction bases numbered 11, after V lost 5 bases and J lost 5 bases. CDR3 amino acids: CASSPTGTSGGIDEQYF. CDR3 in DNA: TGTGCCAGCAGTCCAACCGGGACTAGCGGGGGTATCGACGAGCAGTACTTC.